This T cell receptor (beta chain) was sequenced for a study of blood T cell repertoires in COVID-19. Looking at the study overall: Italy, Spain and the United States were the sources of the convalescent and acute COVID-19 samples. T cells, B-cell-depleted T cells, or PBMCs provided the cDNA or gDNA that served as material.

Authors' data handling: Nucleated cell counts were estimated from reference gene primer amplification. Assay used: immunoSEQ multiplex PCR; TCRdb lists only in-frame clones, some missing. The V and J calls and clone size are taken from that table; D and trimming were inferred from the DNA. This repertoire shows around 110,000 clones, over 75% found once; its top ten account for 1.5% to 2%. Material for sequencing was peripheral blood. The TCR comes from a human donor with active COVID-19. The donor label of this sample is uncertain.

The CDR3 DNA is TGTGCCAGCAGCTTGGAGGCGAGCAGGAACCTCAATCAGCCCCAGCATTTT. This sequence encodes CASSLEASRNLNQPQHF. The gene calls are TRBV5-4 and TRBJ1-5, with unresolved D. Germline V gene data show CDR1 as SGHNT and CDR2 as YYREEE (reference sequence). Trimming removed 0 bases from V and 3 bases from J, with 16 bases in between. This CDR3 comprises 17 residues.